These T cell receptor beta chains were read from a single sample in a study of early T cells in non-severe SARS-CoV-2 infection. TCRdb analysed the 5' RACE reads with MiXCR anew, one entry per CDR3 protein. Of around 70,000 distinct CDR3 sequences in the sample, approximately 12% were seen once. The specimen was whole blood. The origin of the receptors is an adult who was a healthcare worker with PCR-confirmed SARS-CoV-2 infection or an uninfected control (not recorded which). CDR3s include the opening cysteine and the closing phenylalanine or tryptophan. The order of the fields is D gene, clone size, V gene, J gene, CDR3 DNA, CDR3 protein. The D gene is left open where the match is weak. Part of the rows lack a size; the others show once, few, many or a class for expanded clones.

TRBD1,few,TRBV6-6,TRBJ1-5,TGTGCCAGCAGACTAGACAGGGCGTCTCAGCCCCAGCATTTT,CASRLDRASQPQHF
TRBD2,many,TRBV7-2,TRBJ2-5,TGTGCCAGCAGCTCTAGCGGGGGGGAGACCCAGTACTTC,CASSSSGGETQYF
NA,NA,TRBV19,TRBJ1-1,TGTGCCAGCCCTACAACGAACACTGAAGCTTTCTTT,CASPTTNTEAFF
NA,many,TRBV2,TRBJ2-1,TGTGCCAGCGCTGATACTAGGGATAGTGAGCAGTTCTTC,CASADTRDSEQFF
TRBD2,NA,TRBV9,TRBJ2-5,TGTGCCAGCAGCGTAGTGGGGACTAGCGGGGCGACCCAGTACTTC,CASSVVGTSGATQYF
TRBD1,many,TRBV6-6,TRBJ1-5,TGTGCCAGCAGACCAGGAGGGGGGAGGGGGCATCAGCCCCAGCATTTT,CASRPGGGRGHQPQHF
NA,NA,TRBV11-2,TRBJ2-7,TGTGCCAGCAGCTCCTACAGTGGGTCCTACGAGCAGTACTTC,CASSSYSGSYEQYF
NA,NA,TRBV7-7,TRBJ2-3,TGTGCTAGCAGCTTGCTAGTGGGGGATACGCAGTATTTT,CASSLLVGDTQYF
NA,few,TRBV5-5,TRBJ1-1,TGTGCCAGCAGCTTGAACCCAGAGGAGTGGGTCACTGAAGCTTTCTTT,CASSLNPEEWVTEAFF
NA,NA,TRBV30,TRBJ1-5,TGTGCCTGGAGTAAGACGGTAGAAAATCAGCCCCAGCATTTT,CAWSKTVENQPQHF
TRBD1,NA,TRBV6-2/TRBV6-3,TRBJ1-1,TGTGCCAGCACCATCTTCGGACAGGGGGCGGTCACTGAAGCTTTCTTT,CASTIFGQGAVTEAFF
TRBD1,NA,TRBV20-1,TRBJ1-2,TGCAGTGCAAGGGACAGGCTCTATAACTATGGCTACACCTTC,CSARDRLYNYGYTF
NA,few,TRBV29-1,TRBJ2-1,TGCAGCGCATCTCTAGCGAGCTCCTACAATGAGCAGTTCTTC,CSASLASSYNEQFF
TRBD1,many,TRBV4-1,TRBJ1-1,TGCGCCAGCAGCCATCCTGACAGGGGCACTGAAGCTTTCTTT,CASSHPDRGTEAFF
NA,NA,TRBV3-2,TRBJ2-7,TGTGCCAGCAGCCAAGCACCGGGGAGGGGGTACGAGCAGTACTTC,CASSQAPGRGYEQYF
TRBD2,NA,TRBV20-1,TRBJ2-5,TGCAGTGCTAGTCCCGGGGGGGCCGGGGAGACCCAGTACTTC,CSASPGGAGETQYF
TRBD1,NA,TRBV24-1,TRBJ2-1,TGTGCCACCAGTGACCTGGTTACAGGGGCCGGTGAGCAGTTCTTC,CATSDLVTGAGEQFF
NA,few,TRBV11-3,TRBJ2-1,TGTGCCAGCAGCTTAGGAAGGTCGGGGGCTCTTTCCTACAATGAGCAGTTCTTC,CASSLGRSGALSYNEQFF
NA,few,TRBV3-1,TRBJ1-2,TGTGCCAGCAGCCCTGGATTCTATGGCTACACCTTC,CASSPGFYGYTF
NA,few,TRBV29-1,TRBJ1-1,TGCAGCGTGAGTAAGACGGCTACGAACACTGAAGCTTTCTTT,CSVSKTATNTEAFF
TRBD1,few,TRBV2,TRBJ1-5,TGTGCCAGCAGCTTTGACAGGGGGAACAATCAGCCCCAGCATTTT,CASSFDRGNNQPQHF
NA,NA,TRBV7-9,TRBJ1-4,TGTGCCAGCAGCTTAGGCTCGGGGACTCAAGAAAAACTGTTTTTT,CASSLGSGTQEKLFF
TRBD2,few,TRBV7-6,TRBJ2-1,TGTGCCAGCAGCTCAAAAGGGACTAGCGGGAGTTTGGTAGATGAGCAGTTCTTC,CASSSKGTSGSLVDEQFF
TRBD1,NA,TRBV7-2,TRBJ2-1,TGTGCCAGCAGCTTAAGTCAGGGGGCCTACAATGAGCAGTTCTTC,CASSLSQGAYNEQFF
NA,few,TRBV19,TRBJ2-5,TGTGCCAGTAGTATGTACAGGAGTCAAGAGACCCAGTACTTC,CASSMYRSQETQYF
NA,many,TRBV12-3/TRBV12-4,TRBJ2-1,TGTGCCAGCAGCTCCAGGGAGTCGAGCTCCTACAATGAGCAGTTCTTC,CASSSRESSSYNEQFF
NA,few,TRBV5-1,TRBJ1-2,TGCGCCAGCAGCCAGCGCCCTGTGGCAGAAGGCTATGGCTACACCTTC,CASSQRPVAEGYGYTF
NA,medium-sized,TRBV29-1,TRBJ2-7,TGCAGCGTTCTCGACCCAAGGACAGGTCGCGGGGTATACTACGAGCAGTACTTC,CSVLDPRTGRGVYYEQYF
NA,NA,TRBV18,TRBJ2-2,TGTGCCAGCTCACCACAGGGTCGGGCGAACACCGGGGAGCTGTTTTTT,CASSPQGRANTGELFF
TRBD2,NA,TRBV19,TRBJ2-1,TGTGCCAGTAGAAAACCCGGACTAGCGGGAGACGAGCAGTTCTTC,CASRKPGLAGDEQFF
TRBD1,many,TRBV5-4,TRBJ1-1,TGTGCCAGCAGACAGGGGGCGGGTAACACTGAAGCTTTCTTT,CASRQGAGNTEAFF
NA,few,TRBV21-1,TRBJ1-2,TGTGCCAGCAGCAAAAACGGCTATGGCTACACCTTC,CASSKNGYGYTF
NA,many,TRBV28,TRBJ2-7,TGTGCCAGCAGCCTGACCTACGAGCAGTACTTC,CASSLTYEQYF
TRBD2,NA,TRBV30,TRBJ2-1,TGTGCCTGGGCGGGAGGTCGTGATGAGCAGTTCTTC,CAWAGGRDEQFF
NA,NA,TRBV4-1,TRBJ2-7,TGCGCCAGCAGCCATAGTGTACAGGGTCTTACTTCCTACGAGCAGTACTTC,CASSHSVQGLTSYEQYF
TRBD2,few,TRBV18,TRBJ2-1,TGTGCCAGCTCACCCCGGGAGGGCGGGGGACAAGTCAATGAGCAGTTCTTC,CASSPREGGGQVNEQFF
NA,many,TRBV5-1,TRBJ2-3,TGCGCCAGCAGCACCGCATGGGGAGCTGGGGATACGCAGTATTTT,CASSTAWGAGDTQYF
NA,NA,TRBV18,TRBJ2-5,TGTGCCAGCTCACCACGGACCAGGGGACAGACCCAGTACTTC,CASSPRTRGQTQYF
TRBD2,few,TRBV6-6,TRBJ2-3,TGTGCCAGCAGTACTAGCGGGGGGAGCGCAGATACGCAGTATTTT,CASSTSGGSADTQYF
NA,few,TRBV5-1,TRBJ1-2,TGCGCCAGCAGCTTGGTGTCAGGATCCATCTATGGCTACACCTTC,CASSLVSGSIYGYTF